These 24 T cell receptor beta chains originate from one sample sequenced in a study of CD8 T cells in Susac syndrome. Random hexamers served to reverse transcribe roughly 0.45 to 1 ug RNA. One entry per CDR3 protein results from TCRdb running MiXCR on the immunoSEQ multiplex PCR reads. This sample carries hundreds of thousands of distinct CDR3 sequences, 80% to 90% of them seen once, and the ten largest clones take over 0.095%. Sequenced sample: CD8+ T cells from PBMCs. These receptors were taken from a human donor with multiple sclerosis.

J is TRBJ2-7 and V is TRBV29-1, with no clear D. With 5 bases removed from V and 0 bases from J, the gap between germline ends came to 11 bases. This CDR3 spans 13 amino acids. Germline V gene lookup returns CDR1 SQVTM and CDR2 ANQGSEA. The CDR3 sequence: CSVLDRDSYEQYF. For the CDR3, the DNA is TGCAGCGTTCTTGACCGAGACTCCTACGAGCAGTACTTC.

V and J are TRBV5-1 and TRBJ2-1; possibly TRBD1 or TRBD2 for D (5 bases each). CDR3 length: 16 amino acids. Trimming shortened V by 0 bases and J by 2 bases, and 12 bases separated the two germline ends. Per the germline V gene, CDR1 is SGHRS and CDR2 is YFSETQ. CDR3 sequence: CASSLAGEGAYNEQFF. The CDR3 DNA reads as TGCGCCAGCAGCTTGGCCGGGGAAGGGGCCTACAATGAGCAGTTCTTC.

The chain joins TRBV27 to TRBJ2-2, with D maybe TRBD2 (6 bases). V was shortened by 7 bases and J by 3 bases, with 12 bases between the two germline ends. The germline gives CDR1 MNHEY, CDR2 SMNVEV (reference sequence). The CDR3 totals 14 residues. CDR3 region: CASTGSGYTGELFF. In DNA form, the CDR3 reads TGTGCCAGCACCGGGAGCGGATACACCGGGGAGCTGTTTTTT.

The rearrangement uses TRBV7-3 and TRBJ1-2; perhaps TRBD1 as D (6 bases). The length of the CDR3 is 14 residues. Per germline, CDR1 SGHTA and CDR2 FQGTGA. Trimming left V 2 bases short and J 6 bases short, with 13 bases between. This chain's CDR3 is CASSLWSGADGYTF. The CDR3 nucleotides read TGTGCCAGCAGCTTATGGTCAGGGGCGGATGGCTACACCTTC.

This chain connects TRBV12-3 or TRBV12-4 to TRBJ2-3, with D maybe TRBD2 (6 bases). V lost 0 bases and J lost 4, with 14 bases in between. The CDR3 loop spans 16 amino acids. The CDR3 bases are TGTGCCAGCAGTTTAGCGCTGGGCGGGAAATCAGATACGCAGTATTTT. Protein: CASSLALGGKSDTQYF.

The chain joins TRBV20-1 to TRBJ2-7; no clear D gene. Deletions cut 3 bases from V and 3 bases from J, with 15 bases between. Germline V gives CDR1 DFQATT, CDR2 SNEGSKA (reference sequence). This CDR3 has 14 residues. The CDR3 nucleotides are TGCAGTGCTAGCGAGACCGGGCTCAGCTACGAGCAGTACTTC. This encodes CSASETGLSYEQYF.

V is TRBV7-2 and J is TRBJ2-7; weak D call: TRBD1 (6 bases). This CDR3 region has 14 residues. Germline values: CDR1 SGHTA, CDR2 FQGNSA. The germline V and J ends were trimmed by 8 bases and 4 bases, with 18 bases remaining between them. The CDR3 sequence is CASSETGALYEQYF. CDR3 nucleotides: TGTGCCAGCTCCGAGACAGGCGCCTTATACGAGCAGTACTTC.

This clonotype has just a few counts. The chain uses TRBV3-1 and TRBJ2-1; 13 bases are shared with TRBD2. Germline CDR1 is LGHDT and CDR2 is YNNKEL (reference sequence). Trimming removed 4 bases from V and 8 bases from J; junction bases left unmatched: 2. CDR3 length: 14 residues. CDR3 loop: CASSPLAGGDEQFF. CDR3 DNA: TGTGCCAGCAGCCCACTAGCGGGAGGGGATGAGCAGTTCTTC.

The V gene is TRBV5-6, the J gene TRBJ2-7; maybe TRBD2 (6 bases). Per germline, CDR1 SGHDT and CDR2 YYEEEE. There are 14 residues in the CDR3. Between the trimmed V and J ends, which lost 1 base and 2 bases, there was a span of 10 bases. The chain's CDR3 is CASSLRDFPYEQYF. CDR3 in DNA: TGTGCCAGCAGCTTGAGGGACTTCCCCTACGAGCAGTACTTC.

The J gene is TRBJ1-4, the V gene TRBV7-9; no clear D. Germline-derived CDR1 and CDR2 are SEHNR and FQNEAQ (reference sequence). The CDR3 sequence is 13 residues long. V was clipped by 3 bases and J by 5 bases, with 7 bases between them. The CDR3 sequence: CASSLFRNEKLFF. The CDR3 DNA follows: TGTGCCAGCAGCTTGTTCCGGAATGAAAAACTGTTTTTT.

With respect to this clonotype: Compared with germline, one end of the junction differs, possibly owing to a read error. The V and J genes are TRBV6-2 or TRBV6-3 and TRBJ2-3, with D possibly called TRBD1 or TRBD2 (6 bases each). The CDR3 covers 14 residues. In germline, CDR1 is MNHEY, CDR2 SVGEGT. The DNA of the CDR3 is TGTGCCAGCAGTTACTCGGAGGGGCTGACAGGAAGTCATTTT. Its protein product is CASSYSEGLTGSHF.

V usage is TRBV7-9 and J usage is TRBJ2-3; D possibly uses TRBD1 or TRBD2 (5 bases each). Trimming removed 4 bases at V and 2 bases at J, with 10 bases between. The CDR3 totals 14 residues. The germline V gene has CDR1 SEHNR and CDR2 FQNEAQ (reference sequence). CDR3 nucleotide sequence: TGTGCCAGCAGCTCCTCCGGGACCACAGATACGCAGTATTTT. Its translation: CASSSSGTTDTQYF.

This CDR3 reads CASSLVGTSGPTDTQYF. In DNA, the CDR3 is TGTGCCAGCAGCTTAGTGGGGACTAGCGGTCCCACAGATACGCAGTATTTT. J is TRBJ2-3 and V is TRBV7-9, with TRBD2 identical over 11 bases. Germline lookup yields CDR1 SEHNR and CDR2 FQNEAQ (reference sequence). The CDR3 runs 17 residues. Trimming took 1 base from V and 2 from J; bases not matched to a gene: 5.

The chain combines TRBV12-3 or TRBV12-4 with TRBJ1-6; no clear D gene. V lost 7 bases and J 9 bases, leaving 10 bases between the germline ends. CDR3 length: 12 residues. This CDR3 is CASKDRISPLHF. CDR3 bases: TGTGCCAGCAAGGATCGTATTTCACCCCTCCACTTT.

The rearrangement links TRBV12-3 or TRBV12-4 to TRBJ2-1; a weak D match, TRBD2 (6 bases). The CDR3 spans 13 residues. Trimming took off 3 bases at V and 10 bases at J, with 13 bases between the two ends. CDR3 region: CASSFDGSVEQFF. For the CDR3, the DNA is TGTGCCAGCAGTTTCGACGGGAGCGTCGAGCAGTTCTTC.

The chain couples TRBV2 to TRBJ2-1; no clear D. Trimming left V 7 bases short and J 0 bases short, with 13 bases between. This CDR3 has 15 residues. Germline V gives CDR1 SNHLY, CDR2 FYNNEI. The CDR3 DNA is TGTGCCAGCATCCACATGCCCGGCTCCTACAATGAGCAGTTCTTC. Encoded protein: CASIHMPGSYNEQFF.

The chain employs TRBV27 and TRBJ2-7, with TRBD1 identical over 9 bases. The length of the CDR3 is 18 residues. Germline V lookup: CDR1 MNHEY, CDR2 SMNVEV (reference sequence). V was pared by 8 bases and J by 6 bases, with 23 bases of the junction left unmatched. The DNA for the CDR3 is TGTGCCAGCCTGGGACAGGGAAGATCGAGGGCCCGTATCCGCGAGCAGTACTTC. Amino acids: CASLGQGRSRARIREQYF.

The chain couples TRBV11-2 to TRBJ2-1; weak D call: TRBD2 (6 bases). In germline, CDR1 is SGHAT, CDR2 FQNNGV. The CDR3 contains 14 residues. Deletions cut 5 bases from V and 6 bases from J, with 14 bases between. CDR3 in amino acids: CASSGRTNRNEQFF. CDR3 DNA sequence: TGTGCCAGCAGCGGCCGGACTAATCGCAATGAGCAGTTCTTC. Together with reference TRBV11-2 and TRBJ2-1, the CDR3 gives the full variable domain: EAGVAQSPRYKIIEKRQSVAFWCNPISGHATLYWYQQILGQGPKLLIQFQNNGVVDDSQLPKDRFSAERLKGVDSTLKIQPAKLEDSAVYLCASSGRTNRNEQFFGPGTRLTVL.

V usage is TRBV20-1 and J usage is TRBJ1-2; 7 bases fit TRBD1. Germline V CDR1 and CDR2: DFQATT, SNEGSKA (reference sequence). This CDR3 is 12 amino acids long. V shed 8 bases and J 4 bases; nucleotides not matched to a gene: 7. In DNA form, the CDR3 reads TGCAGTTTAGGGGGCGGTGGCTATGGCTACACCTTC. Its protein is CSLGGGGYGYTF.

The V call is TRBV28, the J call TRBJ2-3, with D tentatively TRBD2 (7 bases). The CDR3 is made up of 20 amino acids. Germline CDR1 MDHEN, CDR2 SYDVKM. Trimming took off 4 bases at V and 1 base at J, with 27 bases between the two ends. This CDR3 is CASSSYLVWGGEGGTDTQYF. As DNA, the CDR3 is TGTGCCAGCAGTTCCTATCTAGTCTGGGGTGGGGAGGGGGGCACAGATACGCAGTATTTT.

The CDR3 sequence: CASSQGEGYTF. The CDR3 DNA sequence: TGTGCCAGCAGCCAGGGGGAAGGCTACACCTTC. The chain recombines TRBV3-1 with TRBJ1-2; D is possibly TRBD1 (5 bases). Trimming removed 3 bases from V and 8 bases from J, with 7 bases in between. Germline V lookup: CDR1 LGHDT, CDR2 YNNKEL (reference sequence). The CDR3 covers 11 residues. Filled out from reference TRBV3-1 and TRBJ1-2, the complete variable domain reads DTAVSQTPKYLVTQMGNDKSIKCEQNLGHDTMYWYKQDSKKFLKIMFSYNNKELIINETVPNRFSPKSPDKAHLNLHINSLELGDSAVYFCASSQGEGYTFGSGTRLTVV.

This clonotype was seen more than once but under ten times. The genes are TRBV2 and TRBJ2-6, with D tentatively TRBD1 (7 bases). The V gene lost 7 bases and the J gene lost 0 bases, with 13 bases spanning the gap. CDR1 SNHLY and CDR2 FYNNEI come from the germline V gene. The CDR3 is 16 amino acids. CDR3 sequence: CASNGQEGSGANVLTF. CDR3 DNA: TGTGCCAGCAACGGACAGGAGGGCTCTGGGGCCAACGTCCTGACTTTC.

This chain uses TRBV7-9 with TRBJ2-7; tentative D call: TRBD1 (5 bases). CDR1 and CDR2 from the germline V gene are SEHNR and FQNEAQ (reference sequence). The V end lost 7 bases, the J end lost 3 bases, and 13 bases lay between the germline ends. The CDR3 runs to 13 residues. The CDR3 is CASTPQDGYEQYF. In nucleotides, the CDR3 is TGTGCCAGCACCCCACAGGACGGCTACGAGCAGTACTTC.

The chain links TRBV10-3 to TRBJ1-2, with 11 nucleotides matching TRBD1. CDR1 and CDR2 from the germline V gene are ENHRY and SYGVKD. J lost 2 bases, V lost 7 bases, and 15 bases had no gene match. The CDR3 extends over 18 amino acids. CDR3 bases: TGTGCCATCAAACTCAACCCCGGGACAGGGGGGACAAACTATGGCTACACCTTC. As protein: CAIKLNPGTGGTNYGYTF.